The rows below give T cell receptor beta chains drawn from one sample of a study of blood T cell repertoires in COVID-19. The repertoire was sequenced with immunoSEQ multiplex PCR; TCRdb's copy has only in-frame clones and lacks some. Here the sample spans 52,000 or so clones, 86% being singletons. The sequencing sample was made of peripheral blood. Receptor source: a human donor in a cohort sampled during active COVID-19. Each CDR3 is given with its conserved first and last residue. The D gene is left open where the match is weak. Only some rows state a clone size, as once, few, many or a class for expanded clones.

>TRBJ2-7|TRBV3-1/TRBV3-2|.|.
CASSQDRVGYEQYF
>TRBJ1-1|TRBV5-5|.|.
CASSLATGGYTEAFF
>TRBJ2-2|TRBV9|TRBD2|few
CASSLRLAGSTGELFF
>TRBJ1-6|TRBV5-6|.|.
CASSLVVGGYNSPLHF
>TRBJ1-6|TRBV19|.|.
CASSTGPKGSSYNSPLHF
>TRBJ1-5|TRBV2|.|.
CASSEGHTQPQHF
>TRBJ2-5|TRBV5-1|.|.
CASSFGHQQETQYF
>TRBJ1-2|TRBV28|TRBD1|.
CASSTPTGADGYTF
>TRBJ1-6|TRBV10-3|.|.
CAMRGPNNSPLHF
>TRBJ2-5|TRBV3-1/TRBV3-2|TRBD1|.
CASSPGTGGPETQYF
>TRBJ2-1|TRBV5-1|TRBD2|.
CASSLGTSGVNEQFF
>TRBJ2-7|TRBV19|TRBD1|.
CATRVQTGTYEQYF
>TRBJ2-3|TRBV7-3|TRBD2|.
CASSLAPLLAGRALFTDTQYF
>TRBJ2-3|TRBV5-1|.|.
CASSLVVFGVSSTDTQYF
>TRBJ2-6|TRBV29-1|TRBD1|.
CSASTGGSSGANVLTF
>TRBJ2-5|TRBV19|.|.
CASSMPRGETQYF
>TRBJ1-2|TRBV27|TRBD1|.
CASSLRPRTGGYGYTF
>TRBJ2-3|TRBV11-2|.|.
CASSLDYLSPATDTQYF
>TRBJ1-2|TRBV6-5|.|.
CASIVNLNYGYTF
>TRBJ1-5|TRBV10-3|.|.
CAISDKGDQPQHF
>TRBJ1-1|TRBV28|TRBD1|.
CASSLWGGTGMNTEAFF
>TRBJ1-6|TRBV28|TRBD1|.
CATQGAQSYNSPLHF
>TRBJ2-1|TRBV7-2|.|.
CASSLGGPGYNEQFF
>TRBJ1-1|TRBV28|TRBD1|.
CASSSGQGYTEAFF
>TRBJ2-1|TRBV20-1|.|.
CSASLAVVNNEQFF
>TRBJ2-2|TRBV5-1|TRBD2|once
CASSLFTSATGELFF
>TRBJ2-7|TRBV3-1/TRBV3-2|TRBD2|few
CASSQDWPAGAREQYF
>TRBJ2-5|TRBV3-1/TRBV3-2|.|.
CASSQDPRGKETQYF
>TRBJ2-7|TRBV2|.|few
CASRYRDSFSYEQYF
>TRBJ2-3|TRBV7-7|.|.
CASSLEGRLITDTQYF
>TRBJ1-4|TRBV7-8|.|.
CASSLKEGKLFF
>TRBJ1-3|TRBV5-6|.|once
CASSYRVSGNTIYF
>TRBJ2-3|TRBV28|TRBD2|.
CASSTSGRADTQYF
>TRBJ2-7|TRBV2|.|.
CASSADGGPTISYEQYF
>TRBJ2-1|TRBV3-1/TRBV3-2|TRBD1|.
CASSRTEGQGWIYEQFF
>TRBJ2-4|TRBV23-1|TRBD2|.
CASSQRKASGSRSKNIQYF
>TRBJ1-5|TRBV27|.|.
CASSRQDNQPQHF
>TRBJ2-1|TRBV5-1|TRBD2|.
CASSLGGLAGPLPYNEQFF
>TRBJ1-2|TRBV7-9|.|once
CASSFTGPFYGYTF
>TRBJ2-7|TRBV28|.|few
CASSSLGESYEQYF
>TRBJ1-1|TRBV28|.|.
CASLRGNTEAFF
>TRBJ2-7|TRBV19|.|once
CASSPGSPYEQYF
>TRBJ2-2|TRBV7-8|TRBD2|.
CASSLRLRTSGTHGELFF
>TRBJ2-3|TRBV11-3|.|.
CASSLRLLCRGTDTQYF
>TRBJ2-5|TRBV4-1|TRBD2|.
CASSLSGLAVGETQYF
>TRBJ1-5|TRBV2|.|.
CASSPIGTSGQPQHF
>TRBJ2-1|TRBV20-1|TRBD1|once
CSAGGTGGQFF
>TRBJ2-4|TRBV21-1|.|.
CASSKTGRQPKNIQYF
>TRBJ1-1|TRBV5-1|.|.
CASRQDTTGNTEAFF